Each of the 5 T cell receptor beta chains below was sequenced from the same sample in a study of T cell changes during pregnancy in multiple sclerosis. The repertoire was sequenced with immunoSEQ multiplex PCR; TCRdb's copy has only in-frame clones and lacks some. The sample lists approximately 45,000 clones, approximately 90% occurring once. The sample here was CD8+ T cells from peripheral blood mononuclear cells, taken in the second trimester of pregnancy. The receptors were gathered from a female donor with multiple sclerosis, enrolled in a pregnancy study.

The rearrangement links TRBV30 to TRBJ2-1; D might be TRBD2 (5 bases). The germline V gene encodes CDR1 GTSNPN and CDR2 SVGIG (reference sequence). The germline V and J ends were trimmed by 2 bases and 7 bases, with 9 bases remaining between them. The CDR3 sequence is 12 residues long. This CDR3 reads CAWSSTNNEQFF. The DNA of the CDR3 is TGTGCCTGGAGTTCGACTAATAATGAGCAGTTCTTC.

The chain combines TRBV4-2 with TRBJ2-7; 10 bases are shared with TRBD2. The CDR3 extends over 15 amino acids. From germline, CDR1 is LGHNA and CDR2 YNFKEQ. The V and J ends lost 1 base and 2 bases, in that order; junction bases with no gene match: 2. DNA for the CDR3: TGTGCCAGCAGCCAAGTAAGCGGGGGGGCCTACGAGCAGTACTTC. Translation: CASSQVSGGAYEQYF.

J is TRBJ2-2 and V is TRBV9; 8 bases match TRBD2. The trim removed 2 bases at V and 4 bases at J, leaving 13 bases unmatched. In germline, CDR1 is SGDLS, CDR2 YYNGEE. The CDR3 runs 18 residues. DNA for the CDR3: TGTGCCAGCAGCGTTTTTTCTCGAGCGGGGGCCGGCACCGGGGAGCTGTTTTTT. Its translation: CASSVFSRAGAGTGELFF.

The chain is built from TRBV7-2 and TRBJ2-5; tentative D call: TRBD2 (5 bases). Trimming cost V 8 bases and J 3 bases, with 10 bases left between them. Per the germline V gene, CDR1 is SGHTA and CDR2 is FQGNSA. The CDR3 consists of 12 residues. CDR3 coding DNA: TGTGCCAGCGGACTGACTAAAGAGACCCAGTACTTC. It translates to CASGLTKETQYF.

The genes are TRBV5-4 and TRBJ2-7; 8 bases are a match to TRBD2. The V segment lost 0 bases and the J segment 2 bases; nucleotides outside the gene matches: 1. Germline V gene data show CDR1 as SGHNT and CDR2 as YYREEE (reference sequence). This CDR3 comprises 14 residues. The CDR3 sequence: CASSLAGGAYEQYF. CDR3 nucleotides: TGTGCCAGCAGCTTGGCGGGGGGGGCCTACGAGCAGTACTTC.